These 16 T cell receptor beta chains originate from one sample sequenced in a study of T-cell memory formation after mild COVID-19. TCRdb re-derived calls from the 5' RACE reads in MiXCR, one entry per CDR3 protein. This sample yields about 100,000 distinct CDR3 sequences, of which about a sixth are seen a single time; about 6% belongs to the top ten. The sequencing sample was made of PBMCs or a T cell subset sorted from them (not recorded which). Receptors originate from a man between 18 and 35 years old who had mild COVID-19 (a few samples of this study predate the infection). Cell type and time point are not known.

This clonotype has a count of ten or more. CDR3 sequence reads: CASSSPGLAGEQFF. The CDR3 nucleotides are TGTGCCAGCAGCTCCCCGGGACTAGCTGGTGAGCAGTTCTTC. V and J are TRBV12-3 or TRBV12-4 and TRBJ2-1; 9 bases line up with TRBD2. CDR3 length equals 14 residues. The ends lost 6 bases at V and 9 bases at J; junction bases unmatched: 9.

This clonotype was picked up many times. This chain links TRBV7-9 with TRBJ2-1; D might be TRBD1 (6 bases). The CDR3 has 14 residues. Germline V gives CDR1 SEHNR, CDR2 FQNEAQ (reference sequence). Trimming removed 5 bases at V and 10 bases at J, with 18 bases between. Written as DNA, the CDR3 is TGTGCCAGCAGCCCAAGCAAGGGGGTTGGCGAGCAGTTCTTC. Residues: CASSPSKGVGEQFF. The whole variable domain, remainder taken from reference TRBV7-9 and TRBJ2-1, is DTGVSQNPRHKITKRGQNVTFRCDPISEHNRLYWYRQTLGQGPEFLTYFQNEAQLEKSRLLSDRFSAERPKGSFSTLEIQRTEQGDSAMYLCASSPSKGVGEQFFGPGTRLTVL.

The CDR3 sequence is CAISDGDTNYGYTF. The CDR3, as DNA: TGTGCCATCAGTGATGGGGACACTAACTATGGCTACACCTTC. The chain has TRBV10-3 and TRBJ1-2, with a weak D call TRBD1 (6 bases). V gave up 3 bases and J gave up 0 bases, with 8 bases separating them. CDR1 is ENHRY, CDR2 SYGVKD, per germline. The CDR3 extends over 14 amino acids.

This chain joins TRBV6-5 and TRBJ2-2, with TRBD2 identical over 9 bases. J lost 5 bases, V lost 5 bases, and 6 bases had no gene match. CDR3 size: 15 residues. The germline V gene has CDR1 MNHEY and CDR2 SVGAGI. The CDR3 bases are TGTGCCAGCAGTCATAGCGGGGGTCGAACCGGGGAGCTGTTTTTT. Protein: CASSHSGGRTGELFF.

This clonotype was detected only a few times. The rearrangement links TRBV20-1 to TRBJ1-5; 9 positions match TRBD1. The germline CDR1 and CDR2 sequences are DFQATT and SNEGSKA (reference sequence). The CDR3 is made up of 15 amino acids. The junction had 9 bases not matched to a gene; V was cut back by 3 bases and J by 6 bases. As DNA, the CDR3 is TGCAGTGCTAGTCGCCCGGGACAGGGTACTCAGCCCCAGCATTTT. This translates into CSASRPGQGTQPQHF.

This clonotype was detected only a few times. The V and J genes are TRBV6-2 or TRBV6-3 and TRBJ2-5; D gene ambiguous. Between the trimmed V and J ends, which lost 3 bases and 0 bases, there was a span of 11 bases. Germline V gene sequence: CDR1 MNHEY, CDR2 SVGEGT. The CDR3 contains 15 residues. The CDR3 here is CASSYSAVYQETQYF. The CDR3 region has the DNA TGTGCCAGCAGTTATTCGGCGGTCTACCAAGAGACCCAGTACTTC.

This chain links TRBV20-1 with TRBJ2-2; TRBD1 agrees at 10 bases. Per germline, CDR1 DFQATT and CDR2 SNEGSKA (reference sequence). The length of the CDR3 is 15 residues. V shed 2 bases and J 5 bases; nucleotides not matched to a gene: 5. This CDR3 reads CSARSGQGYTGELFF. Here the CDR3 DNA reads TGCAGTGCTAGATCGGGACAGGGGTATACCGGGGAGCTGTTTTTT.

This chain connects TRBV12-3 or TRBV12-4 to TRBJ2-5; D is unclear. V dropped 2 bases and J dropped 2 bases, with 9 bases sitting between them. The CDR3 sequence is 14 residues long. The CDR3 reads CASSLPTTQETQYF. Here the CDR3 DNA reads TGTGCCAGCAGTTTACCGACAACGCAAGAGACCCAGTACTTC.

The DNA of the CDR3 is TGTGCCAGCAGCCCTGGCTCACCATACTATGGCTACACCTTC. Translating gives CASSPGSPYYGYTF. The chain joins TRBV6-5 to TRBJ1-2; D is uncertain. Germline CDR1 reads MNHEY; CDR2 reads SVGAGI. Trimming cost V 6 bases and J 3 bases, with 14 bases left between them. This CDR3 region has 14 residues.

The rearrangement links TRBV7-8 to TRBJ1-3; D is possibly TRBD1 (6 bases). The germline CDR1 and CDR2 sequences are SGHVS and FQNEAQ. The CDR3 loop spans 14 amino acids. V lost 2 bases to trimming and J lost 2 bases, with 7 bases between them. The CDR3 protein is CASSLHRAGNTIYF. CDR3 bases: TGTGCCAGCAGCTTACACAGGGCTGGAAACACCATATATTTT.

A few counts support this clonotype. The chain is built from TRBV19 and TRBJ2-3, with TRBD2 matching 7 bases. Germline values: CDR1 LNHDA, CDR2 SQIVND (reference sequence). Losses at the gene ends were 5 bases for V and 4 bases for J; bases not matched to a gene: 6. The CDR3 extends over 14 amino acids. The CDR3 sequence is CASSSGGSSDTQYF. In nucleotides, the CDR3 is TGTGCCAGTAGTTCCGGGGGGAGCTCAGATACGCAGTATTTT.

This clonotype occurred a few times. The chain's CDR3 is CASSLAAGNTEAFF. CDR3 DNA sequence: TGCGCCAGCAGCTTGGCCGCGGGTAACACTGAAGCTTTCTTT. The chain combines TRBV5-1 with TRBJ1-1; no firm D call. V dropped 0 bases and J dropped 2 bases, with 8 bases sitting between them. The CDR3 is 14 amino acids. Per germline, CDR1 SGHRS and CDR2 YFSETQ.

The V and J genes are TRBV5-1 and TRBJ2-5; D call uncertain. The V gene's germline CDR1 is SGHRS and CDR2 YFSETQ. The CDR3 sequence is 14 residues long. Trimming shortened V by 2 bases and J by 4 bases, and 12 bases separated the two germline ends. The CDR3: CASSFQAARETQYF. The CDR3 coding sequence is TGCGCCAGCAGCTTCCAGGCGGCACGAGAGACCCAGTACTTC.

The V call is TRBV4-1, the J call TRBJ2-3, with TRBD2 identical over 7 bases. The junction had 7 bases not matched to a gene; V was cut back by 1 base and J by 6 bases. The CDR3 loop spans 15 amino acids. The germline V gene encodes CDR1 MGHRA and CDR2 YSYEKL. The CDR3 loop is CASSQVQGSGDTQYF. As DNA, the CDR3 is TGCGCCAGCAGCCAAGTTCAGGGTAGCGGGGATACGCAGTATTTT.

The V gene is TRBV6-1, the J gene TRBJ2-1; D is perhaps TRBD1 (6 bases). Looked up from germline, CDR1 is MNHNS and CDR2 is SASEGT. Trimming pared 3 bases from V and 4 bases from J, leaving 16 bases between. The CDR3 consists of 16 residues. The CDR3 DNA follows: TGTGCCAGCAGTGAGACAGGCATTACGTGGTACAATGAGCAGTTCTTC. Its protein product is CASSETGITWYNEQFF.

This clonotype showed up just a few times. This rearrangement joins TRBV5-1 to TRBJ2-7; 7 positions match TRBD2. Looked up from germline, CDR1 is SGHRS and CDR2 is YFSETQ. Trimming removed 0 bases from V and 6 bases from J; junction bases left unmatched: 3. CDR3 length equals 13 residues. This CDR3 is CASSLGLAVEQYF. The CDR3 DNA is TGCGCCAGCAGCTTGGGACTAGCCGTCGAGCAGTACTTC.